These T cell receptor beta chains were read from a single sample in a study of CD8 T cells in ankylosing spondylitis. TCRdb analysed the 5' RACE reads with MiXCR anew, one entry per CDR3 protein. The sample contains about 130,000 distinct CDR3 sequences, around 7% of which appear only once. Input material: blood, either unsorted or a sorted T cell fraction (not recorded which). The source is a male donor with ankylosing spondylitis or in good health (not recorded which). Each CDR3 is given without its conserved first and last residue. Each record gives: CDR3 protein, J gene, clone size, V gene. Size values are once, few and many counts, or a class for expanded clones, and some rows have none.

ASSLAGGHNEQF	TRBJ2-1	many	TRBV5-1
ASSFVESTEAF	TRBJ1-1	many	TRBV27
ASSPITTGVREQY	TRBJ2-7	many	TRBV27
AILDKAKNIQY	TRBJ2-4	many	TRBV12-1
AGVRGQTEAF	TRBJ1-1	many	TRBV12-3/TRBV12-4
SAVWGERDTQY	TRBJ2-3	few	TRBV20-1
ASSFSPRGSYNEQF	TRBJ2-1	many	TRBV7-4
SAKSPTEAF	TRBJ1-1	-	TRBV20-1
ASTQTSGSETQY	TRBJ2-5	many	TRBV5-6
ASSPQTGGYTGELF	TRBJ2-2	many	TRBV5-1
ASSSSASGRVTDTQY	TRBJ2-3	many	TRBV28
ASSLLTQGAGNTIY	TRBJ1-3	many	TRBV5-1
SAPRALGSTIY	TRBJ1-3	many	TRBV20-1
ATSDPDTAGNTIY	TRBJ1-3	many	TRBV24-1
ASRPAGQGSNEQF	TRBJ2-1	few	TRBV5-1
SVEAGSGNTIY	TRBJ1-3	many	TRBV29-1
SPSGQGAEEQY	TRBJ2-7	many	TRBV29-1
SAVDGWYREKLF	TRBJ1-4	many	TRBV20-1
ASSPTRTSGQETQY	TRBJ2-5	many	TRBV5-1
ASSFWGTEANYGYT	TRBJ1-2	many	TRBV5-1
ASSSEGTGENTEAF	TRBJ1-1	many	TRBV5-1
ASSTSGANSYEQY	TRBJ2-7	-	TRBV11-2
ASRVGPGAIYEQY	TRBJ2-7	many	TRBV12-3/TRBV12-4
ASSPNRSGRGTGELF	TRBJ2-2	many	TRBV7-8
ASSFSGVTEAF	TRBJ1-1	many	TRBV12-3/TRBV12-4
ASSLASGTGELF	TRBJ2-2	many	TRBV5-5
ASSLIRDHEQY	TRBJ2-7	many	TRBV12-3/TRBV12-4
ASSSDPAGPSTGELF	TRBJ2-2	many	TRBV6-5
ASSPRTSGRRRDTQY	TRBJ2-3	many	TRBV7-8
ASSQTSGYTDTQY	TRBJ2-3	many	TRBV4-2
SASEGYTGELF	TRBJ2-2	many	TRBV20-1
ASSSDLSSYNEQF	TRBJ2-1	many	TRBV7-2
ASSLKQGISNEQF	TRBJ2-1	many	TRBV5-6
ASSRTGTEAF	TRBJ1-1	many	TRBV6-5
AWTGLAGGIQGKY	TRBJ2-3	few	TRBV30
ASSLVSGYPNEQF	TRBJ2-1	-	TRBV5-1
ASSRGNSGELF	TRBJ2-2	many	TRBV5-1
ASSPRQSSGANVLT	TRBJ2-6	-	TRBV5-1
ASRPSDRAGEQY	TRBJ2-7	many	TRBV12-3/TRBV12-4
SAREAGVSNQPQH	TRBJ1-5	many	TRBV20-1
ASSIGRGNTEAF	TRBJ1-1	-	TRBV19
ASSSPDRNYEQY	TRBJ2-7	few	TRBV6-5
ASRLSGVYGYT	TRBJ1-2	many	TRBV21-1
ASSGRTGKDTQY	TRBJ2-3	many	TRBV7-2
ASSQDFEKGRGGFYEQY	TRBJ2-7	many	TRBV4-1
ASSSLAGGLGDTQY	TRBJ2-3	few	TRBV6-5
SVIISGTGLGYEQY	TRBJ2-7	many	TRBV29-1
SVDRAPTEAF	TRBJ1-1	many	TRBV29-1
ASSSTSGGAGEQF	TRBJ2-1	many	TRBV7-9
SANQGPVPNTIY	TRBJ1-3	many	TRBV20-1
ASSHRTNYGYT	TRBJ1-2	-	TRBV3-1
ASSLGTSDHTDTQY	TRBJ2-3	many	TRBV7-9
ASSPGLAGADTQY	TRBJ2-3	many	TRBV5-1
ASSTTGQTNTEAF	TRBJ1-1	many	TRBV5-1
SARGSTAQLNEQF	TRBJ2-1	few	TRBV20-1